This TCR beta chain appears in the sequencing data of a study of blood T cell repertoires in COVID-19. Across the study: Donors in the United States, Italy and Spain gave samples during acute or convalescent COVID-19. Sources were T cells, B-cell-depleted T cells, or PBMCs; the material itself was cDNA or gDNA.

In the original processing: From reference gene primer amplification, estimates of nucleated cell counts were derived. Some clones are missing from TCRdb's copy, which holds only in-frame ones; the method was immunoSEQ multiplex PCR. V, J and clone size reflect that table, while D and trimming were determined from the DNA. The sample gives roughly 120,000 clones, 85% of which show up once; roughly a tenth is in the top ten. V was trimmed by 2 bases and J by 0 bases, leaving 7 bases between them. CDR1 and CDR2 from the germline V gene are MNHEY and SVGAGI. This CDR3 spans 14 amino acids. The TCR originated in an elderly man with acute or convalescent COVID-19. The chain employs TRBV6-5 and TRBJ1-1, with a possible D match to TRBD1 (6 bases). Sample: peripheral blood. The CDR3, as DNA: TGTGCCAGCAGTTACGGACAGATGAACACTGAAGCTTTCTTT. Protein product: CASSYGQMNTEAFF.